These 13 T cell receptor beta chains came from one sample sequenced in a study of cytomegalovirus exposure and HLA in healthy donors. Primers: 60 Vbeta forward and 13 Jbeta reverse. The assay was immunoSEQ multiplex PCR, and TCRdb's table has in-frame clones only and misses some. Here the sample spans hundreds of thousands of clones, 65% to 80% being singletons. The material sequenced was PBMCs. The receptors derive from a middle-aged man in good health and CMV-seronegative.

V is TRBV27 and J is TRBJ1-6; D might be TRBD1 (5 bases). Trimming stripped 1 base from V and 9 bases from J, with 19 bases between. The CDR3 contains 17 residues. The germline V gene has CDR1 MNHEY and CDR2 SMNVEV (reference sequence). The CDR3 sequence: CASSLYGRTAGGSPLHF. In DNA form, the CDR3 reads TGTGCCAGCAGTTTATATGGCCGGACGGCCGGGGGTTCACCCCTCCACTTT.

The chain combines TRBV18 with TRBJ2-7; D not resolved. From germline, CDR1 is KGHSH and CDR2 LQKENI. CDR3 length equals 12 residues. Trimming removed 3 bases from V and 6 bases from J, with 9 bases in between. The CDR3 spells CASSPRKLEQYF. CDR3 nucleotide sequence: TGTGCCAGCTCACCCAGGAAACTCGAGCAGTACTTC.

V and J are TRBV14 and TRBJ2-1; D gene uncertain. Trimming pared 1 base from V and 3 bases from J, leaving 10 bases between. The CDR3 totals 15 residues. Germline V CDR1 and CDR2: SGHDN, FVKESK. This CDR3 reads CASSQGQQSYNEQFF. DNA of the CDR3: TGTGCCAGCAGCCAAGGACAACAGAGCTACAATGAGCAGTTCTTC.

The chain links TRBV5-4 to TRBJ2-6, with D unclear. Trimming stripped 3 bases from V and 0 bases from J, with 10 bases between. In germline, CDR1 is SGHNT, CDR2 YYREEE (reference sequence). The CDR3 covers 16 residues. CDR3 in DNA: TGTGCCAGCAGCTCTCAGTTGTTCTCTGGGGCCAACGTCCTGACTTTC. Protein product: CASSSQLFSGANVLTF.

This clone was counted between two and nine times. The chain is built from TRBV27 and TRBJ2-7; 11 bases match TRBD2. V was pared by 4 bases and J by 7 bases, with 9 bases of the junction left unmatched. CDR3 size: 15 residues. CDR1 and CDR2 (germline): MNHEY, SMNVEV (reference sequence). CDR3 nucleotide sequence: TGTGCCAGCAGTTCCCTTAGCGGGGGGGCCGGGGAGCAGTACTTC. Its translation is CASSSLSGGAGEQYF.

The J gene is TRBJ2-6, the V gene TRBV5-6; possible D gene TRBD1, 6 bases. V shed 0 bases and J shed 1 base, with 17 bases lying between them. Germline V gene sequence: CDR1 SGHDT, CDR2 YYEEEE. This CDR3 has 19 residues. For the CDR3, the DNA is TGTGCCAGCAGCTTGGTGAGGTCAGGGGATCGTTCTGGGGCCAACGTCCTGACTTTC. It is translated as CASSLVRSGDRSGANVLTF.

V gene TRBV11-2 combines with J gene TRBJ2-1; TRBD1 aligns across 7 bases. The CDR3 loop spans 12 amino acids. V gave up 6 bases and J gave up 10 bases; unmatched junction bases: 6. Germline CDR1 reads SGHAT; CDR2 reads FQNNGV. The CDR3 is CASSAGGREQFF. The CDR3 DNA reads TGTGCCAGCAGTGCAGGGGGACGAGAGCAGTTCTTC.

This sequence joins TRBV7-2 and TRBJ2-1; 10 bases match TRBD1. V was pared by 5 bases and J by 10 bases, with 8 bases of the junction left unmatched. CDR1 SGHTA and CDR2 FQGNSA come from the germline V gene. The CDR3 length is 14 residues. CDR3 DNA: TGTGCCAGCAGCCCCGGGACAGGGGAGATCGAGCAGTTCTTC. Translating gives CASSPGTGEIEQFF.

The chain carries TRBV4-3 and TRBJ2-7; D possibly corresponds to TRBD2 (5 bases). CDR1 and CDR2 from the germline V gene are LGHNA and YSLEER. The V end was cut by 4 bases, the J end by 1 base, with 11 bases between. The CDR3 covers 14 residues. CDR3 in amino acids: CASSPQPGSYEQYF. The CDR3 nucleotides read TGCGCCAGCAGCCCTCAACCGGGATCCTACGAGCAGTACTTC.

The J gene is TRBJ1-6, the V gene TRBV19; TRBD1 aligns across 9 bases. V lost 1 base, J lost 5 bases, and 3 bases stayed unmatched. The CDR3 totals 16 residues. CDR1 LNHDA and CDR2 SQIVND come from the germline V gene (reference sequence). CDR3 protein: CASSIGDRVDNSPLHF. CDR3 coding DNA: TGTGCCAGTAGTATAGGGGACAGGGTCGATAATTCACCCCTCCACTTT.

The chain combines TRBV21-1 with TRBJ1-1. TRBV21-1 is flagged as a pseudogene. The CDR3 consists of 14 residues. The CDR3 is CASSSRERYTEAFF. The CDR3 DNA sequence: TGTGCCAGCAGCTCAAGGGAGAGATACACTGAAGCTTTCTTT.

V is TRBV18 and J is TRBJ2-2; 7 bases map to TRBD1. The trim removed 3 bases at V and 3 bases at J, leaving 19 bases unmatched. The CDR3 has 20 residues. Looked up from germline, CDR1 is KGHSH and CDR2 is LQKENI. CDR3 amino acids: CASSPIPRGGVRYDTGELFF. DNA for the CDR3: TGTGCCAGCTCACCCATTCCGAGAGGGGGCGTAAGATATGACACCGGGGAGCTGTTTTTT.

CDR3 residues: CASSYGQGVYGYTF. The CDR3 DNA follows: TGCGCCAGCAGCTACGGACAGGGCGTCTATGGCTACACCTTC. The chain recombines TRBV5-1 with TRBJ1-2; 8 bases agree with TRBD1. Germline CDR1 and CDR2: SGHRS and YFSETQ. The CDR3 runs to 14 residues. The V and J ends lost 3 bases and 4 bases, in that order; junction bases with no gene match: 5. Using reference TRBV5-1 and TRBJ1-2 for the parts outside the CDR3, the full variable domain is KAGVTQTPRYLIKTRGQQVTLSCSPISGHRSVSWYQQTPGQGLQFLFEYFSETQRNKGNFPGRFSGRQFSNSRSEMNVSTLELGDSALYLCASSYGQGVYGYTFGSGTRLTVV.